This TCR beta chain came from a study of shared clonotypes between healthy human individuals. Naive CD8 isolation took CD45RO-negative cells positively selected for CCR7 and excluded terminally differentiated effector memory CD45RA+ cells. Assay execution proceeded at the deep level. Repertoires were generated with immunoSEQ multiplex PCR, while TCRdb's copy carries only in-frame clones and drops some. The data show about 2.1 million clones, 93% seen once. Note on this clone: Its antigen is unknown.

Trimming cost V 6 bases and J 6 bases, with 18 bases left between them. The germline CDR1 and CDR2 sequences are LNHDA and SQIVND (reference sequence). The CDR3 length is 14 residues. Regarding the study as a whole: The low donor count limited represented genetic and exposure-history diversity.

The receptor's source is a young man in good health. Some clones in this sample may be carry-over from other donors' samples. The J gene is TRBJ2-7, the V gene TRBV19; TRBD2 is a possible D gene (7 bases). The sample taken for sequencing was naive CD8+ T cells from PBMCs. This chain's CDR3 is CASRPTGAGSEQYF. DNA of the CDR3: TGTGCCAGTAGGCCGACAGGAGCGGGGAGCGAGCAGTACTTC.